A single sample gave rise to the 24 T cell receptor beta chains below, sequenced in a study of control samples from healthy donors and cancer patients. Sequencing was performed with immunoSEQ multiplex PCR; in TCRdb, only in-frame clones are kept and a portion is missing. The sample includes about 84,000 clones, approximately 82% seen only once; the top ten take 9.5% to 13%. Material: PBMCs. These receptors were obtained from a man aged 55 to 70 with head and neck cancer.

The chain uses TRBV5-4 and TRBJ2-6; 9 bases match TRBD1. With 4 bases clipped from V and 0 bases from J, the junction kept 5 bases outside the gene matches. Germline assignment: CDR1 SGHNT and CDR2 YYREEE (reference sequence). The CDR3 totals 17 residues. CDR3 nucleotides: TGTGCCAGCAGCAAACCGGGACAGGGCTCTGGGGCCAACGTCCTGACTTTC. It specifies CASSKPGQGSGANVLTF.

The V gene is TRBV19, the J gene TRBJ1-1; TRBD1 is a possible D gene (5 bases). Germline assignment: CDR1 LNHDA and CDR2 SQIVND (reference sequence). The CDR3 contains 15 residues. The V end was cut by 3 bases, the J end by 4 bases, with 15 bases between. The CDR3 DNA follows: TGTGCCAGTAGTATGGGTCGGGGCAGAATCACTGAAGCTTTCTTT. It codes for CASSMGRGRITEAFF.

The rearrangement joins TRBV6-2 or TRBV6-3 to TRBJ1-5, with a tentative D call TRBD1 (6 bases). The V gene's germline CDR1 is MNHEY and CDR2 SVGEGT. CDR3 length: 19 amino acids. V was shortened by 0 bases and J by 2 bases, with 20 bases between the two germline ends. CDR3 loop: CASSYSWTALKGGNQPQHF. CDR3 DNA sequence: TGTGCCAGCAGTTACTCCTGGACAGCCCTAAAAGGTGGCAATCAGCCCCAGCATTTT.

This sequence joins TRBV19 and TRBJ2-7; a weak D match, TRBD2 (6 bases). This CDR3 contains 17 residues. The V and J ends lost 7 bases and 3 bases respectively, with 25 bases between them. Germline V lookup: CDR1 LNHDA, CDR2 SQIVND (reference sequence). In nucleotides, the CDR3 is TGTGCCAGTACCCCAGGCCCTGCCGGGACTGCGGTCTACGAGCAGTACTTC. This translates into CASTPGPAGTAVYEQYF.

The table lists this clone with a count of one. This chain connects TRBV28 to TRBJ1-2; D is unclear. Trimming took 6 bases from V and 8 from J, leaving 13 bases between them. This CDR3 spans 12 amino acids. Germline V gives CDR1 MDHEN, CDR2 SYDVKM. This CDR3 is CASSTAASGYTF. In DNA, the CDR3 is TGTGCCAGCAGCACTGCAGCTAGCGGCTACACCTTC.

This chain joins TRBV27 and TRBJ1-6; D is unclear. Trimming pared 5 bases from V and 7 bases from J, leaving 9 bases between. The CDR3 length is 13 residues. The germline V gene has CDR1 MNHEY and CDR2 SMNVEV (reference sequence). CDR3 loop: CASSVRFNSPLHF. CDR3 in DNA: TGTGCCAGCAGTGTAAGGTTCAATTCACCCCTCCACTTT.

CDR3 in amino acids: CASRPRGRTGELFF. CDR3 coding DNA: TGTGCCAGCCGCCCGAGGGGCCGCACCGGGGAGCTGTTTTTT. The chain couples TRBV7-8 to TRBJ2-2; D is tentatively TRBD1 or TRBD2 (5 bases each). This CDR3 contains 14 residues. Germline V gives CDR1 SGHVS, CDR2 FQNEAQ. Between the trimmed V and J ends, which lost 8 bases and 4 bases, there was a span of 14 bases.

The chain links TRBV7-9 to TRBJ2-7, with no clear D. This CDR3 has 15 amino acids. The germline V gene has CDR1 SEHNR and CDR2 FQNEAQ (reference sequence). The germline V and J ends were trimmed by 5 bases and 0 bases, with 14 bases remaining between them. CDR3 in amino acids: CASSPKGPSSYEQYF. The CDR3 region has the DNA TGTGCCAGCAGCCCTAAGGGCCCTTCCTCCTACGAGCAGTACTTC. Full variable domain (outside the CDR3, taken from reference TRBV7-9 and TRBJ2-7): DTGVSQNPRHKITKRGQNVTFRCDPISEHNRLYWYRQTLGQGPEFLTYFQNEAQLEKSRLLSDRFSAERPKGSFSTLEIQRTEQGDSAMYLCASSPKGPSSYEQYFGPGTRLTVT.

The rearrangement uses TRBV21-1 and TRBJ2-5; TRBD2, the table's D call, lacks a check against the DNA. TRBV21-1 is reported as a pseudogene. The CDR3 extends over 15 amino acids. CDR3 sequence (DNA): TGTGCCAGCAGCACGCCCCCGACTAGCGGGGAGACCCAGTACTTC. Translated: CASSTPPTSGETQYF.

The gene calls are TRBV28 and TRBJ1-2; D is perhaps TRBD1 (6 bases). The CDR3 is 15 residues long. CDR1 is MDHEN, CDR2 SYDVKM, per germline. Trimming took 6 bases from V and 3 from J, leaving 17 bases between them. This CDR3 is CASRRSGEPHYGYTF. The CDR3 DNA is TGTGCCAGCAGGAGATCAGGGGAGCCCCACTATGGCTACACCTTC.

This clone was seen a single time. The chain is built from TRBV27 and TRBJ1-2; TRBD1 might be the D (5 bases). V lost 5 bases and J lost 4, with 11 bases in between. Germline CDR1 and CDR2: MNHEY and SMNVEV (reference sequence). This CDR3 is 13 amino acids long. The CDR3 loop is CASSGGYGYGYTF. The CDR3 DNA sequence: TGTGCCAGCAGTGGGGGGTACGGCTATGGCTACACCTTC.

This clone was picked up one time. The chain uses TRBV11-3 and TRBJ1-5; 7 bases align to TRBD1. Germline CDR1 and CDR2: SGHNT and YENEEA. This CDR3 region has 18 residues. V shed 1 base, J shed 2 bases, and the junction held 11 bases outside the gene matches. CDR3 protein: CASSLVPQGGWGNQPQHF. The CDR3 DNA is TGTGCCAGCAGCTTAGTGCCGCAAGGGGGCTGGGGCAATCAGCCCCAGCATTTT. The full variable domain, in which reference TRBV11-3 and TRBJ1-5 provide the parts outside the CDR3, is EAGVVQSPRYKIIEKKQPVAFWCNPISGHNTLYWYLQNLGQGPELLIRYENEEAVDDSQLPKDRFSAERLKGVDSTLKIQPAELGDSAVYLCASSLVPQGGWGNQPQHFGDGTRLSIL.

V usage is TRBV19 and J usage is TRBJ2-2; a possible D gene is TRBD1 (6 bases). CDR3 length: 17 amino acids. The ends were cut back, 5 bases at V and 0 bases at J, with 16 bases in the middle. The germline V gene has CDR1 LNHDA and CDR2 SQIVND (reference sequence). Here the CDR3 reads CASSGQKSYSNTGELFF. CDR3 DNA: TGTGCCAGTAGTGGACAGAAATCATACTCGAACACCGGGGAGCTGTTTTTT.

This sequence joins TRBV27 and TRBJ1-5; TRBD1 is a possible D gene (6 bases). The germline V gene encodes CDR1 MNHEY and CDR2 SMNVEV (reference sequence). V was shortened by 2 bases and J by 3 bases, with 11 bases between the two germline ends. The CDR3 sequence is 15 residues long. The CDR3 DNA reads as TGTGCCAGCAGTTTAAGGACAGCGTCCAATCAGCCCCAGCATTTT. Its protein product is CASSLRTASNQPQHF.

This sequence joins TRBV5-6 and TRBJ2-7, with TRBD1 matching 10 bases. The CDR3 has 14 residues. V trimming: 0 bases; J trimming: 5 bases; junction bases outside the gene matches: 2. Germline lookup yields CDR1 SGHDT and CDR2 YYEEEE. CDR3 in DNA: TGTGCCAGCAGCTTGGTCGGGACAGGGGACGAGCAGTACTTC. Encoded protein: CASSLVGTGDEQYF.

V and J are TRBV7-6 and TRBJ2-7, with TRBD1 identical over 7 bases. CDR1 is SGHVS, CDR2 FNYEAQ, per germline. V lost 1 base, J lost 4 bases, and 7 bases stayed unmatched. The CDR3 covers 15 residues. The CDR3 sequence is CASSLDPGQSYEQYF. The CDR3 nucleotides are TGTGCCAGCAGCTTAGACCCGGGACAGAGTTACGAGCAGTACTTC. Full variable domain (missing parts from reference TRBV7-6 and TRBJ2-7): GAGVSQSPRYKVTKRGQDVALRCDPISGHVSLYWYRQALGQGPEFLTYFNYEAQQDKSGLPNDRFSAERPEGSISTLTIQRTEQRDSAMYRCASSLDPGQSYEQYFGPGTRLTVT.

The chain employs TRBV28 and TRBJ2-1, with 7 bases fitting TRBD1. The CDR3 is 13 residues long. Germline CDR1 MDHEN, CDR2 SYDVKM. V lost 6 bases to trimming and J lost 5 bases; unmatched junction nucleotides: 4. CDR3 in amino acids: CASSLGTDNEQFF. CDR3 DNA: TGTGCCAGCAGCCTCGGGACAGACAATGAGCAGTTCTTC.

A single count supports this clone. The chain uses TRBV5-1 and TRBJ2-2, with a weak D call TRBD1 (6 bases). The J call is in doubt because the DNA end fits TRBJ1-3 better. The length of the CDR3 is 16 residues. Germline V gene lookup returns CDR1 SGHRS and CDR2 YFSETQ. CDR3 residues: CASSAQGPISGNTIYF. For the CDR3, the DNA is TGCGCCAGCAGCGCCCAGGGGCCTATCTCTGGAAACACCATATATTTT.

The CDR3 DNA reads as TGTGCCAGCAGCTCGGGACAGGGCGGCTACGAGCAGTACTTC. Residues: CASSSGQGGYEQYF. The chain is built from TRBV5-6 and TRBJ2-7; TRBD1 matches at 9 bases. V was clipped by 3 bases and J by 3 bases; unmatched bases: 4. Germline V gene data show CDR1 as SGHDT and CDR2 as YYEEEE. This CDR3 is built from 14 residues.

CDR3 bases: TGTGCCAGCAGCTTAAGGGTTGGGACTAGTGGGGAGCAGTACTTC. It is translated as CASSLRVGTSGEQYF. The chain recombines TRBV11-2 with TRBJ2-7; 8 bases align to TRBD2. V gave up 2 bases and J gave up 7 bases; unmatched junction bases: 10. Germline V gene data show CDR1 as SGHAT and CDR2 as FQNNGV. This CDR3 is built from 15 residues.

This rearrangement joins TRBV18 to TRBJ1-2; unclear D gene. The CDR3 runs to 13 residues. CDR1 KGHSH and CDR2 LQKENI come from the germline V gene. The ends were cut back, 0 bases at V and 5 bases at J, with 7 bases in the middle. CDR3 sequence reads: CASSPPVGYGYTF. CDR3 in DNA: TGTGCCAGCTCACCACCGGTGGGATATGGCTACACCTTC. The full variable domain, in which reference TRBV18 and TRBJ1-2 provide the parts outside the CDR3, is NAGVMQNPRHLVRRRGQEARLRCSPMKGHSHVYWYRQLPEEGLKFMVYLQKENIIDESGMPKERFSAEFPKEGPSILRIQQVVRGDSAAYFCASSPPVGYGYTFGSGTRLTVV.

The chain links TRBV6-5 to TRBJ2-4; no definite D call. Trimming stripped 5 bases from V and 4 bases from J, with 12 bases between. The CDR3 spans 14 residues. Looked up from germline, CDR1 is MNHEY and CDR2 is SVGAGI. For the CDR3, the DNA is TGTGCCAGCAGTACTACAGAGGTAAAAAACATTCAGTACTTC. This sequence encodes CASSTTEVKNIQYF.

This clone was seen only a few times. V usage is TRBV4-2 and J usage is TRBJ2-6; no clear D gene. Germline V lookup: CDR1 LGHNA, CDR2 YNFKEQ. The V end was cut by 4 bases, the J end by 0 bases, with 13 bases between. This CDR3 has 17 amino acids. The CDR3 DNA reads TGTGCCAGCAGCCCTTCACAACTGGACTCTGGGGCCAACGTCCTGACTTTC. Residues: CASSPSQLDSGANVLTF.

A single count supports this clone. The CDR3 sequence is CASSLAITTSDSGANVLTF. DNA for the CDR3: TGTGCCAGCAGCTTAGCGATTACGACTAGCGACTCTGGGGCCAACGTCCTGACTTTC. The V gene is TRBV7-9, the J gene TRBJ2-6; TRBD2 matches 8 bases. Germline values: CDR1 SEHNR, CDR2 FQNEAQ (reference sequence). The CDR3 totals 19 residues. V dropped 0 bases and J dropped 0; count of bases not matched to a gene: 7.